The present TCR beta chain was sequenced within a study of blood T cell repertoires in COVID-19. On the study more broadly: Samples came from the United States, Italy and Spain, spanning acute and convalescent COVID-19. From T cells, B-cell-depleted T cells, or PBMCs came the material, which was cDNA or gDNA.

As originally analysed: It was from reference gene primer amplification that nucleated cell counts were estimated. Only in-frame clones appear in the TCRdb table, and some are missing; sequencing was by immunoSEQ multiplex PCR. D and trimming come from the DNA, and the V and J calls and clone size come from that table. The profile shows approximately 210,000 clones, about 88% of them singletons. This CDR3 is 15 amino acids long. V dropped 5 bases and J dropped 7 bases, with 15 bases sitting between them. Germline V gene data show CDR1 as SNHLY and CDR2 as FYNNEI. The material sequenced was peripheral blood. This receptor was identified in a woman aged 40-49 years with acute or convalescent COVID-19. The J gene is TRBJ1-6, the V gene TRBV2, with a weak D call TRBD1 (6 bases). CDR3 nucleotides: TGTGCCAGCAGTCAACAAGGACAGCCGAATTCACCCCTCCACTTT. Encoded protein: CASSQQGQPNSPLHF.